A selection of T cell receptor beta chains follows, all from one sample in a study of T cell repertoires in cytomegalovirus infection. Their recognized antigens are unknown. TCRdb redid the calling of the reads with MiXCR, one entry per CDR3 protein. The data hold approximately 100,000 distinct CDR3 sequences, with under 45% observed a single time. Sequences were derived from CD8+ T cells from cultured PBMCs, sampled from culture after CMV antigen stimulation. The receptor set was obtained from a human donor in good health (CMV status not recorded). Some clones in this sample may be carry-over from other donors' samples. Each CDR3 is given with its conserved first and last residue. D genes are given only for firm matches. Only part of the rows carry a size: once, few, many, or a class if the clone is expanded.

clone_size j_call d_call v_call cdr3_nt cdr3_aa
few TRBJ2-5 TRBD2 TRBV6-1 TGTGCCAGCAGGATAGCGGGTTGGGAGACCCAGTACTTC CASRIAGWETQYF
many TRBJ2-1 - TRBV12-3/TRBV12-4 TGTGCCAGCAGCCCAGAAACACCTAGTGGAGACCAGTTCTTC CASSPETPSGDQFF
- TRBJ2-1 - TRBV6-2/TRBV6-3 TGTGCCAGCAGTTCCCTCACGGGGGGCCGTAGGGAGCAGTTCTTC CASSSLTGGRREQFF
many TRBJ2-7 - TRBV12-3/TRBV12-4 TGTGCCAGCAGTTTAAATAACAGGGACTACGAGCAGTACTTC CASSLNNRDYEQYF
few TRBJ1-6 - TRBV6-4 TGTGCCAGCAGTCTGGGGCCTGAAAATTCACCCCTCCACTTT CASSLGPENSPLHF
many TRBJ1-2 TRBD1 TRBV11-2 TGTGCCAGCAGCACTTCAGGGGGTGGCTATGGCTACACCTTC CASSTSGGGYGYTF
few TRBJ1-1 - TRBV24-1 TGTGCCACCAGCCCGGGTTATGGGTTGGAGAACACTGAAGCTTTCTTT CATSPGYGLENTEAFF
- TRBJ2-5 - TRBV12-3/TRBV12-4 TGTGCCAGCAGTCGCCTCGCGGGCACCCCAGACCAAGAGACCCAGTACTTC CASSRLAGTPDQETQYF
- TRBJ2-7 - TRBV4-1 TGCGCCAGCAGCCAAGGCCTCGGGAGTCGGTACGAGCAGTACTTC CASSQGLGSRYEQYF
- TRBJ2-7 - TRBV6-1 TGTGCCAGCAGTGAAGTTGGAGTCGGCAGCTCCTACGAGCAGTACTTC CASSEVGVGSSYEQYF
- TRBJ2-2 TRBD1 TRBV29-1 TGCAGCGTTGATTGGACAGGAGATACCGGGGAGCTGTTTTTT CSVDWTGDTGELFF
many TRBJ1-5 - TRBV5-6 TGTGCCAGCAGCTTTTCCCTTGGACAGATCAATAGCAATCAGCCCCAGCATTTT CASSFSLGQINSNQPQHF
few TRBJ2-1 - TRBV7-2 TGTGCCAGCAGCTTAGTGGTCTTGGGATCCCACAATGAGCAGTTCTTC CASSLVVLGSHNEQFF
- TRBJ1-5 TRBD1 TRBV4-1 TGCGCCAGCAGCGCCGGGACAGGGACTCAGCCCCAGCATTTT CASSAGTGTQPQHF
many TRBJ2-5 TRBD1 TRBV2 TGTGCCAGCAGTTCTGACAGGGCCCTACAAGAGACCCAGTACTTC CASSSDRALQETQYF
few TRBJ1-1 TRBD1 TRBV7-9 TGTGCCAGCGGCCCGGGGACAGGGGGCTTAGTTGCTTTCTTT CASGPGTGGLVAFF
- TRBJ2-5 TRBD1 TRBV12-3/TRBV12-4 TGTGCCAGCAGTTACGGGACAGGCGTCCAAGAGACCCAGTACTTC CASSYGTGVQETQYF
few TRBJ2-2 - TRBV7-3 TGTGCCAGCAGTCCCGACGGACAGACCGGGGAGCTGTTTTTT CASSPDGQTGELFF
- TRBJ2-1 TRBD1 TRBV19 TGTGCCAGTAGTAATGACAGGGAGGTGGACAGGGACTACAATGAGCAGTTCTTC CASSNDREVDRDYNEQFF
- TRBJ2-3 TRBD2 TRBV7-6 TGTGCCAGCAGCTCCATAGCGGGGGGGGGAACAGATACGCAGTATTTT CASSSIAGGGTDTQYF
- TRBJ2-2 - TRBV19 TGTGCCAGTAGTAGCTGGGGAGCCGGGGAGCTGTTTTTT CASSSWGAGELFF
once TRBJ1-5 - TRBV28 TGTGCCAGCAGTTTTTCAGGGGAGGGGGATCAGCCCCAGCATTTT CASSFSGEGDQPQHF
- TRBJ2-7 - TRBV7-6 TGTGCCAGCAGCCCTTCTGCGGACGAGCAGTACTTC CASSPSADEQYF
- TRBJ1-5 - TRBV6-6 TGTGCCAGCAGACCGACAGATTGGGGAAGCAATCAGCCCCAGCATTTT CASRPTDWGSNQPQHF